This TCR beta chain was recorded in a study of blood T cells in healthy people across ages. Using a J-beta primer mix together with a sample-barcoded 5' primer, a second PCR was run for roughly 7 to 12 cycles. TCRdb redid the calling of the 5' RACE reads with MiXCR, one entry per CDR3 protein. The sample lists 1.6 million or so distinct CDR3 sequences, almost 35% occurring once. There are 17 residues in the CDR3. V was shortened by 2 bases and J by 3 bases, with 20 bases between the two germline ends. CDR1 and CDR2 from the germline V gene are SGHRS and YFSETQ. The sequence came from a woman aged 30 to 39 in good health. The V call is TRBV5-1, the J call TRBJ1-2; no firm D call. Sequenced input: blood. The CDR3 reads CASSLSVERPKDYGYTF. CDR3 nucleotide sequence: TGCGCCAGCAGCTTAAGTGTGGAGCGGCCGAAGGACTATGGCTACACCTTC.